Shown below are 18 T cell receptor beta chains from a single sample sequenced in a study of T cell responses to AZD1222 COVID-19 vaccine. The method was immunoSEQ multiplex PCR; TCRdb's version includes in-frame clones alone and lacks a portion of them. This table holds approximately 120,000 clones, around 89% found once. The sample consisted of peripheral blood, taken on day 0 of AZD1222 vaccination. The receptors here all came from an adult in good health.

This clone has just one count. The chain links TRBV19 to TRBJ2-7; tentative D call: TRBD2 (5 bases). Germline CDR1 reads LNHDA; CDR2 reads SQIVND (reference sequence). CDR3 length equals 12 residues. V lost 9 bases and J lost 1, with 10 bases in between. This CDR3 reads CASRTDSYEQYF. CDR3 sequence (DNA): TGTGCCAGCCGGACTGATTCCTACGAGCAGTACTTC.

V and J are TRBV7-8 and TRBJ1-3; D uncertain. Germline CDR1 and CDR2: SGHVS and FQNEAQ. V lost 7 bases, J lost 4 bases, and 14 bases lay in between. CDR3 length: 14 amino acids. The CDR3, as DNA: TGTGCCAGCAAGGAACGCCCGTACGGAAACACCATATATTTT. Translating gives CASKERPYGNTIYF.

The chain combines TRBV28 with TRBJ2-5; 7 nucleotides align to TRBD1. This CDR3 has 15 residues. Germline V lookup: CDR1 MDHEN, CDR2 SYDVKM. Losses at the gene ends were 5 bases for V and 5 bases for J; bases not matched to a gene: 11. The DNA for the CDR3 is TGTGCCAGCAGTCCGAACAGGGGCCTCGAGGAGACCCAGTACTTC. Its translation: CASSPNRGLEETQYF.

V and J are TRBV5-1 and TRBJ2-2, with TRBD1 identical over 8 bases. The CDR3 loop spans 16 amino acids. Germline CDR1 SGHRS, CDR2 YFSETQ. The trim removed 0 bases at V and 7 bases at J, leaving 8 bases unmatched. In DNA form, the CDR3 reads TGCGCCAGCAGCTTGGGACGGCCCAGGGGGCACGGGGAGCTGTTTTTT. It codes for CASSLGRPRGHGELFF.

The chain links TRBV29-1 to TRBJ1-1; 7 bases align to TRBD1. J was trimmed by 4 bases and V by 7 bases; bases with no gene match: 6. The germline CDR1 and CDR2 sequences are SQVTM and ANQGSEA. The CDR3 totals 12 residues. CDR3 protein: CSGEQGSTEAFF. As DNA, the CDR3 is TGCAGCGGGGAACAGGGGAGCACTGAAGCTTTCTTT.

The chain links TRBV11-1 to TRBJ1-2, with D hard to call. V was pared by 5 bases and J by 4 bases, with 8 bases between. CDR1 is SGHAT, CDR2 FQDESV, per germline (reference sequence). The CDR3 loop spans 12 amino acids. This CDR3 is CASSPTRYGYTF. As DNA, the CDR3 is TGTGCCAGCAGCCCCACCCGCTATGGCTACACCTTC.

The V call is TRBV9, the J call TRBJ2-7; 7 nucleotides agree with TRBD1. The CDR3 is 14 residues long. Germline CDR1 is SGDLS and CDR2 is YYNGEE. The ends lost 3 bases at V and 3 bases at J; junction bases unmatched: 6. This CDR3 is CASSADRAGYEQYF. CDR3 coding DNA: TGTGCCAGCAGCGCCGACAGGGCCGGCTACGAGCAGTACTTC.

This chain connects TRBV19 to TRBJ2-7; maybe TRBD2 (6 bases). V lost 3 bases to trimming and J lost 3 bases, with 15 bases between them. Germline-derived CDR1 and CDR2 are LNHDA and SQIVND (reference sequence). The CDR3 extends over 15 amino acids. The CDR3 sequence is CASSMVPAGGYEQYF. DNA for the CDR3: TGTGCCAGTAGTATGGTTCCAGCGGGTGGCTACGAGCAGTACTTC. Complete variable domain (other parts from reference TRBV19 and TRBJ2-7): DGGITQSPKYLFRKEGQNVTLSCEQNLNHDAMYWYRQDPGQGLRLIYYSQIVNDFQKGDIAEGYSVSREKKESFPLTVTSAQKNPTAFYLCASSMVPAGGYEQYFGPGTRLTVT.

The chain carries TRBV30 and TRBJ1-6; D is unresolved. CDR3 size: 18 residues. Trimming removed 5 bases at V and 4 bases at J, with 24 bases between. Germline assignment: CDR1 GTSNPN and CDR2 SVGIG (reference sequence). The CDR3 DNA reads TGTGCCTGGGGACCTGTTGGACCTACTAAAACATATAATTCACCCCTCCACTTT. It translates to CAWGPVGPTKTYNSPLHF.

The chain couples TRBV18 to TRBJ1-2, with D maybe TRBD1 (6 bases). The CDR3 runs 17 residues. CDR1 is KGHSH and CDR2 is LQKENI in the germline V gene. Trimming removed 3 bases from V and 0 bases from J, with 17 bases in between. CDR3 DNA sequence: TGTGCCAGCTCACCCCCATGGGCGACAGGAGCTAACTATGGCTACACCTTC. Its protein product is CASSPPWATGANYGYTF.

Comment on this clone: Distinct nucleotide sequences in the sample also encode this CDR3. The V call is TRBV5-6, the J call TRBJ2-7, with 8 bases lining up with TRBD1. The CDR3 length is 14 residues. With 0 bases clipped from V and 4 bases from J, the junction kept 3 bases outside the gene matches. CDR1 and CDR2 from the germline V gene are SGHDT and YYEEEE. This CDR3 reads CASSLGQGAYEQYF. The CDR3 bases are TGTGCCAGCAGCTTGGGGCAGGGGGCTTACGAGCAGTACTTC.

This chain links TRBV5-4 with TRBJ1-6; D not resolved. V lost 4 bases and J lost 0, with 11 bases in between. The V gene's germline CDR1 is SGHNT and CDR2 YYREEE (reference sequence). The CDR3 has 16 amino acids. The CDR3 DNA is TGTGCCAGCAGCCGCTATATAGACTCCTATAATTCACCCCTCCACTTT. The encoded protein is CASSRYIDSYNSPLHF.

This chain connects TRBV30 to TRBJ2-3; 7 bases agree with TRBD1. V lost 5 bases and J lost 6; bases outside the gene matches: 14. The V gene's germline CDR1 is GTSNPN and CDR2 SVGIG (reference sequence). This CDR3 comprises 15 residues. Here the CDR3 reads CAWAPRDSGWDTQYF. CDR3 sequence (DNA): TGTGCCTGGGCGCCCCGGGACAGTGGATGGGATACGCAGTATTTT.

This clone was recorded once. The chain uses TRBV19 and TRBJ1-5, with D hard to call. V lost 7 bases to trimming and J lost 4 bases, with 11 bases between them. From germline, CDR1 is LNHDA and CDR2 SQIVND (reference sequence). CDR3 size: 13 residues. The CDR3 protein is CASKVIGNQPQHF. In nucleotides, the CDR3 is TGTGCCAGTAAAGTGATAGGGAATCAGCCCCAGCATTTT.

V and J are TRBV4-3 and TRBJ1-2; tentative D call: TRBD1 (6 bases). V dropped 1 base and J dropped 4 bases, with 19 bases sitting between them. Germline CDR1 is LGHNA and CDR2 is YSLEER. The CDR3 runs 17 residues. CDR3 sequence (DNA): TGCGCCAGCAGCCAAGCGAGGGGGGCTCGTTCTCTCTATGGCTACACCTTC. Amino acid sequence: CASSQARGARSLYGYTF.

The chain employs TRBV30 and TRBJ1-5, with D perhaps TRBD1 (5 bases). In germline, CDR1 is GTSNPN, CDR2 SVGIG (reference sequence). The CDR3 extends over 15 amino acids. V dropped 4 bases and J dropped 4 bases, with 17 bases sitting between them. The CDR3 DNA is TGTGCCTGGAACAAGGGGTTTATCCGAAATCAGCCCCAGCATTTT. This gives the protein CAWNKGFIRNQPQHF.

The V call is TRBV6-4, the J call TRBJ2-1; 10 positions agree with TRBD1. Germline CDR1 MRHNA, CDR2 SNTAGT. The trim removed 6 bases at V and 9 bases at J, leaving 5 bases unmatched. The CDR3 runs to 13 residues. In DNA, the CDR3 is TGTGCCAGCAGGGGGACAGGGGAAGTTGAGCAGTTCTTC. Encoded protein: CASRGTGEVEQFF.

The CDR3 sequence is CASSEEGGFTDTQYF. CDR3 nucleotides: TGTGCCAGCAGCGAAGAAGGGGGATTTACAGATACGCAGTATTTT. The rearrangement uses TRBV11-2 and TRBJ2-3; possibly TRBD1 for D (6 bases). CDR3 length: 15 amino acids. V lost 5 bases to trimming and J lost 3 bases, with 15 bases between them. The germline gives CDR1 SGHAT, CDR2 FQNNGV.